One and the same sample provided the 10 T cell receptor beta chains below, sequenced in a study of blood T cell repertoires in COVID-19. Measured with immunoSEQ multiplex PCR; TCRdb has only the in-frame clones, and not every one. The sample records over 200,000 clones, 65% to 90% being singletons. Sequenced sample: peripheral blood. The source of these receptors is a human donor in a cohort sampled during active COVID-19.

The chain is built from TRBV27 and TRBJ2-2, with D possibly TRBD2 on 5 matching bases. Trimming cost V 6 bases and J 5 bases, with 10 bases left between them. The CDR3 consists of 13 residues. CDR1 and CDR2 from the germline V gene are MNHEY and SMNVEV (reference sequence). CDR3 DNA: TGTGCCAGCAGCGGGGTGAGGACCGGGGAGCTGTTTTTT. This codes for CASSGVRTGELFF.

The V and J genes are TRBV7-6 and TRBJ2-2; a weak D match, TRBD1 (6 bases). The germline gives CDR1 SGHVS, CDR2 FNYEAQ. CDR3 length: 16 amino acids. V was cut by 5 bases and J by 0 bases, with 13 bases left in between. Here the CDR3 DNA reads TGTGCCAGCAGCCCTCTTGACAGGCCGAACACCGGGGAGCTGTTTTTT. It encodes CASSPLDRPNTGELFF.

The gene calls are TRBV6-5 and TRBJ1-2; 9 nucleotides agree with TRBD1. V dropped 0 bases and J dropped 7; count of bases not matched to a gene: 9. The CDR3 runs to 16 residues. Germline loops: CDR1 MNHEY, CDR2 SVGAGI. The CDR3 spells CASSYSIGQGISGYTF. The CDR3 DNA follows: TGTGCCAGCAGTTACTCGATAGGACAGGGGATAAGTGGCTACACCTTC.

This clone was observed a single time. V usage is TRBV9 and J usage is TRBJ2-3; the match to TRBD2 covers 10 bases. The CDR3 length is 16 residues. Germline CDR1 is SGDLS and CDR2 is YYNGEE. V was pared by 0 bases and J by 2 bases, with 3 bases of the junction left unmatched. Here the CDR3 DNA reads TGTGCCAGCAGCGTAGATCTAGCGGGAGACACAGATACGCAGTATTTT. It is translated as CASSVDLAGDTDTQYF.

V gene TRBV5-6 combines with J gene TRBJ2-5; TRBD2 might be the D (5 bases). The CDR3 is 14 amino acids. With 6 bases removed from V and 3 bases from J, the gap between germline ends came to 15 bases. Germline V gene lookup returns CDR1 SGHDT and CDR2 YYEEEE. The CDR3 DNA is TGTGCCAGCAAGAGGGTGGGTACAGAAGAGACCCAGTACTTC. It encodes CASKRVGTEETQYF.

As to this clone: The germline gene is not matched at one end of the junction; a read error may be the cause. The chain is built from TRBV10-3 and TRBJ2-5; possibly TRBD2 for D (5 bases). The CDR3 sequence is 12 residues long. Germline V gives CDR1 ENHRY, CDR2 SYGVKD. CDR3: CAEAEYQETQYF. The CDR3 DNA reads TGCGCGGAGGCAGAATACCAAGAGACCCAGTACTTC.

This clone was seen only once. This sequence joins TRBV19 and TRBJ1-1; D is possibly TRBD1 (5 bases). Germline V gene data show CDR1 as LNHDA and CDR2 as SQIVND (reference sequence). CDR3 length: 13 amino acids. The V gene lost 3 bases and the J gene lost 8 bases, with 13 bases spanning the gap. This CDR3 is CASSIDRKYEAFF. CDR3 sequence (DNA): TGTGCCAGTAGTATCGACAGAAAATACGAAGCTTTCTTT.

The CDR3 reads CASSSLNSYEQYF. The CDR3 DNA reads TGTGCCAGCAGCTCCCTTAACAGCTACGAGCAGTACTTC. The chain is built from TRBV5-8 and TRBJ2-7; D gene unclear. The germline gives CDR1 SGHTS, CDR2 YDEGEE. The CDR3 spans 13 residues. The germline V and J ends were trimmed by 3 bases and 3 bases, with 10 bases remaining between them.

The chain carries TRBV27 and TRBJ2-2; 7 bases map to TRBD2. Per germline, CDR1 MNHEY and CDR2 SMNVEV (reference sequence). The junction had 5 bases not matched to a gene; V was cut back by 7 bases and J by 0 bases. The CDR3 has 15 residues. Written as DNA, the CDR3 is TGTGCCAGCACCTCGGGGGGTCCGAACACCGGGGAGCTGTTTTTT. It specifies CASTSGGPNTGELFF.

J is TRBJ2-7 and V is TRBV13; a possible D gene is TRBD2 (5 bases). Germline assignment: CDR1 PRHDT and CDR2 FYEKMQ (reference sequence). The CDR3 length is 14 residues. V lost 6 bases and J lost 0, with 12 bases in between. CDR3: CASRRSGFSYEQYF. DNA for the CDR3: TGTGCCAGCAGACGTTCGGGGTTCTCCTACGAGCAGTACTTC.